This TCR beta chain was sequenced in a study of shared clonotypes between healthy human individuals. Trimming left V 0 bases short and J 1 base short, with 10 bases between. Germline V gene sequence: CDR1 SGHRS, CDR2 YFSETQ. CDR3 length: 15 amino acids. Each subset's genomic DNA was split evenly across several immunoSEQ plates. The data were produced by immunoSEQ multiplex PCR, yet TCRdb's version contains in-frame clones alone and is incomplete. The sample carries some 530,000 clones, 81% recorded once. This TCR was recovered from a middle-aged woman in good health. Some clones in this sample may be carry-over from other donors' samples. The sequenced sample was PBMCs. The rearrangement joins TRBV5-1 to TRBJ1-2; maybe TRBD1 (5 bases). The CDR3 region is CASSLVPGYNYGYTF. CDR3 DNA sequence: TGCGCCAGCAGCTTGGTACCAGGGTATAACTATGGCTACACCTTC.